These 18 T cell receptor beta chains share one sample of origin, sequenced in a study of T cells in Graves' hyperthyroidism and ophthalmopathy. Amplification of TCR beta CDR3 regions used RNA as the template. HTBI primers were employed in a first-round RT-PCR of the TCR CDR3. Via MiXCR, TCRdb re-called the multiplex PCR reads, giving one row per CDR3 protein. The sample has over 120,000 distinct CDR3 sequences, over 20% seen once. Source material: blood. Source of these receptors: a woman in her forties or fifties with Graves' hyperthyroidism that later progressed to Graves' ophthalmopathy.

This clonotype was detected many times. The genes are TRBV6-1 and TRBJ2-5; D perhaps matches TRBD1 (6 bases). Trimming took 6 bases from V and 1 from J, leaving 15 bases between them. Germline V gene data show CDR1 as MNHNS and CDR2 as SASEGT. The CDR3 consists of 15 residues. This CDR3 reads CASRRAGAFQETQYF. CDR3 nucleotide sequence: TGTGCCAGCAGGAGGGCAGGGGCCTTCCAAGAGACCCAGTACTTC.

This clonotype was observed a handful of times. This sequence joins TRBV4-1 and TRBJ2-7; 10 nucleotides match TRBD2. The junction had 5 bases not matched to a gene; V was cut back by 4 bases and J by 2 bases. In germline, CDR1 is MGHRA, CDR2 YSYEKL. CDR3 size: 15 residues. This CDR3 reads CASSRTGTSAYEQYF. The CDR3 nucleotides read TGCGCCAGCAGCCGGACCGGGACTAGCGCCTACGAGCAGTACTTC.

This clonotype was detected a few times. The chain links TRBV6-1 to TRBJ1-5, with a tentative D call TRBD1 (5 bases). V was trimmed by 8 bases and J by 1 base, leaving 15 bases between them. CDR1 is MNHNS and CDR2 is SASEGT in the germline V gene. CDR3 length: 15 residues. The CDR3 sequence: CASVQGLGSNQPQHF. The CDR3 nucleotides read TGTGCCAGCGTCCAGGGCCTAGGAAGCAATCAGCCCCAGCATTTT.

About this clonotype: One junction end disagrees with the germline gene, perhaps due to a read error. The chain carries TRBV6-9 and TRBJ1-1, with D maybe TRBD1 (5 bases). The CDR3 totals 13 residues. Germline values: CDR1 MNHGY, CDR2 SVAAGI. CDR3 protein: CASSHPLGDGTVF. CDR3 DNA: TGTGCCAGCAGTCATCCTCTCGGGGACGGTACGGTCTTT.

The sample holds many counts of this clonotype. This chain uses TRBV11-2 with TRBJ1-1; D gene unclear. Trimming removed 4 bases at V and 0 bases at J, with 9 bases between. The CDR3 has 14 residues. Germline CDR1 and CDR2: SGHAT and FQNNGV. CDR3 DNA: TGTGCCAGCAGCTCGACAACAGTGAACACTGAAGCTTTCTTT. Protein sequence: CASSSTTVNTEAFF.

This clonotype has at least ten counts. The genes are TRBV28 and TRBJ1-5; D is possibly TRBD1 (6 bases). Germline loops: CDR1 MDHEN, CDR2 SYDVKM. CDR3 size: 15 residues. Trimming stripped 4 bases from V and 9 bases from J, with 19 bases between. CDR3 nucleotide sequence: TGTGCCAGCAGTTCCCGGGGGGCAGGGGCAGGGCCCCAGCATTTT. It encodes CASSSRGAGAGPQHF.

This clonotype was picked up many times. The gene calls are TRBV7-9 and TRBJ2-3; 8 bases line up with TRBD2. Germline V CDR1 and CDR2: SEHNR, FQNEAQ (reference sequence). The CDR3 spans 15 residues. The J segment lost 6 bases and the V segment lost 5 bases, leaving 10 bases of the junction unmatched. CDR3 in DNA: TGTGCCAGCAGCCAACTAGCGGCCCTAGGGGATACGCAGTATTTT. Translated: CASSQLAALGDTQYF.

This clonotype was counted at least ten times. The junction and the germline gene differ at one end; a read error may be behind it. The chain joins TRBV20-1 to TRBJ1-3; D gene ambiguous. Germline V gene sequence: CDR1 DFQATT, CDR2 SNEGSKA (reference sequence). The CDR3 is 11 residues long. The CDR3 DNA reads as TGCAGTGGGCAGGCTGGAGACACCATATATTTT. Protein: CSGQAGDTIYF.

This chain joins TRBV9 and TRBJ2-5, with 9 positions matching TRBD2. The V gene end was trimmed by 0 bases and the J gene end by 2 bases; junction bases not matched to a gene: 2. This CDR3 region has 15 residues. Per the germline V gene, CDR1 is SGDLS and CDR2 is YYNGEE. The DNA of the CDR3 is TGTGCCAGCAGCGTAGGGACTAGCGAGCAAGAGACCCAGTACTTC. This encodes CASSVGTSEQETQYF.

This clonotype was seen repeatedly, ten times or more. The chain joins TRBV7-9 to TRBJ2-7; possible D gene TRBD1, 6 bases. Germline loops: CDR1 SEHNR, CDR2 FQNEAQ (reference sequence). The CDR3 is made up of 15 amino acids. V shed 5 bases and J shed 1 base, with 15 bases lying between them. The CDR3 bases are TGTGCCAGCAGCCCAGCGACAGGAACATCCTACGAGCAGTACTTC. Its translation is CASSPATGTSYEQYF.

This clonotype showed up many times. The chain carries TRBV28 and TRBJ1-5; D remains ambiguous. Germline V gene sequence: CDR1 MDHEN, CDR2 SYDVKM. The V end lost 8 bases, the J end lost 1 base, and 12 bases lay between the germline ends. The CDR3 spans 14 residues. This CDR3 is CASVFRGSNQPQHF. For the CDR3, the DNA is TGTGCCAGCGTATTTCGGGGAAGCAATCAGCCCCAGCATTTT.

This clonotype was recorded at least ten times. The rearrangement uses TRBV7-6 and TRBJ1-1; a weak D match, TRBD1 (5 bases). V was pared by 5 bases and J by 1 base, with 8 bases between. The CDR3 runs 13 residues. Germline CDR1 and CDR2: SGHVS and FNYEAQ. Here the CDR3 reads CASSTTENTEAFF. DNA of the CDR3: TGTGCCAGCAGCACGACAGAGAACACTGAAGCTTTCTTT. The full variable domain, its missing parts supplied by reference TRBV7-6 and TRBJ1-1, is GAGVSQSPRYKVTKRGQDVALRCDPISGHVSLYWYRQALGQGPEFLTYFNYEAQQDKSGLPNDRFSAERPEGSISTLTIQRTEQRDSAMYRCASSTTENTEAFFGQGTRLTVV.

This clonotype came up many times. This rearrangement joins TRBV6-1 to TRBJ2-5, with TRBD2 matching 7 bases. Trimming removed 5 bases from V and 7 bases from J; junction bases left unmatched: 16. The length of the CDR3 is 16 residues. CDR1 MNHNS and CDR2 SASEGT come from the germline V gene. CDR3 loop: CASSPGRVGREATQYF. CDR3 DNA sequence: TGTGCCAGCAGTCCAGGTCGGGTAGGGAGGGAGGCGACCCAGTACTTC.

This clonotype was seen only a few times. The chain has TRBV5-1 and TRBJ2-1; 10 bases map to TRBD2. CDR3 size: 16 residues. V was clipped by 4 bases and J by 7 bases; unmatched bases: 11. The V gene's germline CDR1 is SGHRS and CDR2 YFSETQ. The CDR3 spells CASSPGPSGSWNEQFF. CDR3 coding DNA: TGCGCCAGCAGCCCTGGGCCTAGCGGGAGTTGGAATGAGCAGTTCTTC.

Notes on this clonotype: A much larger clonotype is one base distant, so this may be a read error. The chain links TRBV28 to TRBJ1-2; weak D call: TRBD1 (5 bases). The germline V gene has CDR1 MDHEN and CDR2 SYDVKM. The CDR3 is made up of 13 amino acids. The V end lost 1 base, the J end lost 8 bases, and 11 bases lay between the germline ends. Here the CDR3 reads CASSLSGRDGYTF. The CDR3 DNA reads TGTGCCAGCAGTTTATCTGGACGGGACGGCTACACCTTC.

This clonotype was counted many times. The chain carries TRBV28 and TRBJ1-2, with D possibly matching TRBD1 (5 bases). V lost 6 bases and J lost 7, with 12 bases in between. CDR3 length: 12 residues. Germline V lookup: CDR1 MDHEN, CDR2 SYDVKM. The CDR3 loop is CASRPLRGGYTF. DNA for the CDR3: TGTGCCAGCAGACCCCTTAGGGGTGGCTACACCTTC.

The V gene is TRBV18, the J gene TRBJ1-1, with D tentatively TRBD1 (5 bases). The CDR3 is made up of 14 amino acids. Germline CDR1 KGHSH, CDR2 LQKENI. V lost 4 bases and J lost 3, with 12 bases in between. The CDR3 loop reads CASSRVGQDTEAFF. The CDR3 bases are TGTGCCAGCTCACGCGTGGGGCAGGACACTGAAGCTTTCTTT.

The gene calls are TRBV6-6 and TRBJ1-5; 7 positions match TRBD1. Trimming took 0 bases from V and 4 from J; bases not matched to a gene: 3. Per the germline V gene, CDR1 is MNHNY and CDR2 is SVGAGI (reference sequence). The CDR3 covers 15 residues. The CDR3 region is CASSYSDRVNQPQHF. In DNA, the CDR3 is TGTGCCAGCAGTTACTCAGACAGGGTAAATCAGCCCCAGCATTTT.